This record concerns one T cell receptor (beta chain) sequence. This specimen belongs to a study of identical twins. Germline CDR1 reads SGHDT; CDR2 reads YYEEEE. V was clipped by 2 bases and J by 8 bases; unmatched bases: 12. This CDR3 region has 16 residues. TCRdb analysed the 5' RACE reads with MiXCR anew, one entry per CDR3 protein. This sample has some 440,000 distinct CDR3 sequences, with approximately 24% found just once. These data were also reused for a study on T cells expressing NK-cell markers. From that second work: Cells sorted as CD3+CD56+NKG2C+, CD3+CD56+NKG2C- and CD3+CD56-NKG2C+ T cells supplied the TCR beta repertoires.

The sample comprised CD4+ T cells sorted from blood. The clonotype was recovered from a woman aged 18-29 years in good health. The chain uses TRBV5-6 and TRBJ2-1; 8 bases line up with TRBD1. The CDR3 is CASSFFIPTGADEQFF. The CDR3 bases are TGTGCCAGCAGCTTTTTCATCCCGACAGGGGCGGATGAGCAGTTCTTC.